This T cell receptor (beta chain) was recorded in a study of yellow fever vaccine responses in identical twins. General observations from the study: Reported findings indicate that twins' vaccine T cell responses seemed partially convergent, partially personalized.

This clonotype was detected once. Its antigen remains unidentified. TCRdb re-called the RT-PCR reads with MiXCR, one entry per CDR3 protein. The data show about 16,000 distinct CDR3 sequences, with about four fifths seen just once and around 1.8% held by the top ten. The V gene end was trimmed by 0 bases and the J gene end by 0 bases; junction bases not matched to a gene: 2. The CDR3 length is 15 residues. CDR1 is SEHNR and CDR2 is FQNEAQ in the germline V gene (reference sequence). The chain recombines TRBV7-9 with TRBJ2-7, with 7 bases matching TRBD1. This sequence originates from a woman aged 18-29 years who received the yellow fever vaccine. The source was T cells from blood (PBMCs), unsorted or a sorted subset (not recorded which), collected before or after yellow fever vaccination (not recorded which). The CDR3 bases are TGTGCCAGCAGCTTAGCAGGGACAGCCTCCTACGAGCAGTACTTC. It is translated as CASSLAGTASYEQYF.